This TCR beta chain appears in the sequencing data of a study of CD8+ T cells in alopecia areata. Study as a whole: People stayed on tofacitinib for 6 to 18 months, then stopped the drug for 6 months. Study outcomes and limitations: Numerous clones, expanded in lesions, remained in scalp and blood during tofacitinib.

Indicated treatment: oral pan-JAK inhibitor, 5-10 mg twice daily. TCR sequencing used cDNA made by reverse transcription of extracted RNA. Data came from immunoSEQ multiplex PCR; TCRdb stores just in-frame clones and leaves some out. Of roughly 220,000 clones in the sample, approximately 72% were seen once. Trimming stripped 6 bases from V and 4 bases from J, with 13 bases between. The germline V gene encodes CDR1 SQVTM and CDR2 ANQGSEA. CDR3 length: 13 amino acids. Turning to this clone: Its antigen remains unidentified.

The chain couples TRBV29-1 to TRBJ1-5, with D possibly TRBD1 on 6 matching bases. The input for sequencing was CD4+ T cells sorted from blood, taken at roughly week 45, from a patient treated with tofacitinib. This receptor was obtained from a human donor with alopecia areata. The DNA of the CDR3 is TGCAGCGTGCGGACAGACCTTAATCAGCCCCAGCATTTT. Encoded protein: CSVRTDLNQPQHF.